Below, 25 T cell receptor beta chains from the same sample are listed, as sequenced in a study of CD8 T cells in ankylosing spondylitis. Study-wide results and caveats: Characteristic, it appeared, of ankylosing spondylitis blood was a TCR beta motif of several highly homologous variants.

TCRdb used MiXCR to reprocess the 5' RACE reads, holding one entry per CDR3 protein. The sample holds 350,000 to 550,000 distinct CDR3 sequences, 25% to 30% seen once. No antigen has been identified for these receptors. The sequenced sample was blood, either unsorted or a sorted T cell fraction (not recorded which). These receptors all come from a male donor with ankylosing spondylitis.

This clonotype was counted a few times. The J gene is TRBJ2-3, the V gene TRBV5-1, with D hard to call. The CDR3 is 15 amino acids. V was trimmed by 1 base and J by 1 base, leaving 10 bases between them. Looked up from germline, CDR1 is SGHRS and CDR2 is YFSETQ. The CDR3, as DNA: TGCGCCAGCAGCTTGAAGAGCTTCGGCACAGATACGCAGTATTTT. Protein sequence: CASSLKSFGTDTQYF.

This clonotype occurred a few times. The V gene is TRBV15, the J gene TRBJ2-1; 7 bases line up with TRBD2. The V segment lost 2 bases and the J segment 5 bases; nucleotides outside the gene matches: 6. CDR1 and CDR2 from the germline V gene are LNHNV and YYDKDF (reference sequence). This CDR3 region has 15 residues. DNA for the CDR3: TGTGCCACCAGCAGACGCACCGGGACTAACAATGAGCAGTTCTTC. Translating gives CATSRRTGTNNEQFF. Complete variable domain (other parts from reference TRBV15 and TRBJ2-1): DAMVIQNPRYQVTQFGKPVTLSCSQTLNHNVMYWYQQKSSQAPKLLFHYYDKDFNNEADTPDNFQSRRPNTSFCFLDIRSPGLGDTAMYLCATSRRTGTNNEQFFGPGTRLTVL.

The chain joins TRBV4-1 to TRBJ2-7, with 9 positions matching TRBD1. This CDR3 is 16 amino acids long. J lost 5 bases, V lost 3 bases, and 11 bases had no gene match. Germline loops: CDR1 MGHRA, CDR2 YSYEKL. The CDR3 DNA sequence: TGCGCCAGCAGCCAGAGCTGGACAGGGGTCACCCACGAGCAGTACTTC. As protein: CASSQSWTGVTHEQYF.

V gene TRBV6-1 combines with J gene TRBJ2-7, with 12 bases that match TRBD2. This CDR3 is built from 15 residues. Germline V gene lookup returns CDR1 MNHNS and CDR2 SASEGT. Germline trimming cut 6 bases from V and 4 bases from J; bases unmatched to any gene: 7. This CDR3 reads CASSSATSGGYEQYV. CDR3 DNA: TGTGCCAGCAGCTCAGCGACTAGCGGGGGATACGAGCAGTACGTC.

This chain uses TRBV2 with TRBJ1-5; D gene unclear. This CDR3 has 13 amino acids. Germline lookup yields CDR1 SNHLY and CDR2 FYNNEI. V was trimmed by 6 bases and J by 1 base, leaving 7 bases between them. The CDR3 region has the DNA TGTGCCAGCAGATGGTCGAGCAATCAGCCCCAGCATTTT. This translates into CASRWSSNQPQHF.

This clonotype was recorded at least ten times. The chain couples TRBV29-1 to TRBJ2-1; 8 nucleotides align to TRBD1. This CDR3 is 16 amino acids long. Germline CDR1 SQVTM, CDR2 ANQGSEA. V shed 4 bases and J 8 bases; nucleotides not matched to a gene: 16. The CDR3 DNA reads as TGCAGCGTTGCGAACGCAGACAGGGGTGATGTTTATGAGCAGTTCTTC. Translating gives CSVANADRGDVYEQFF.

The J gene is TRBJ2-2, the V gene TRBV24-1, with 11 bases that match TRBD2. Germline loops: CDR1 KGHDR, CDR2 SFDVKD. This CDR3 region has 16 residues. Unmatched junction bases numbered 3, after V lost 3 bases and J lost 4 bases. The CDR3 reads CATSDPGLAVTGELFF. The CDR3 nucleotides read TGTGCCACCAGTGATCCGGGACTAGCGGTCACCGGGGAGCTGTTTTTT.

This clonotype has just a few counts. The genes are TRBV2 and TRBJ1-5, with D possibly matching TRBD1 (5 bases). V was cut by 8 bases and J by 0 bases, with 8 bases left in between. The CDR3 has 13 residues. CDR1 is SNHLY and CDR2 is FYNNEI in the germline V gene. CDR3 bases: TGTGCCAGCGGGGGTTTTAGCAATCAGCCCCAGCATTTT. Its protein product is CASGGFSNQPQHF.

The chain's CDR3 is CASSFGLGRTGELFF. Written as DNA, the CDR3 is TGTGCCAGCAGCTTCGGGCTAGGGAGGACCGGGGAGCTGTTTTTT. The rearrangement uses TRBV7-4 and TRBJ2-2, with D possibly TRBD2 on 6 matching bases. Trimming cost V 3 bases and J 5 bases, with 13 bases left between them. This CDR3 is 15 amino acids long. Per the germline V gene, CDR1 is SGHVT and CDR2 is SQSDAQ.

Only one count was recorded for this clonotype. The rearrangement links TRBV20-1 to TRBJ2-7; perhaps TRBD1 as D (6 bases). The CDR3 is made up of 14 amino acids. Trimming cost V 0 bases and J 5 bases, with 14 bases left between them. Germline CDR1 reads DFQATT; CDR2 reads SNEGSKA (reference sequence). The CDR3 nucleotides read TGCAGTGCTAGAGAAGGCAGGGGATGGAACGAGCAGTACTTC. It encodes CSAREGRGWNEQYF.

In this sample, this clonotype turned up a few times. The chain couples TRBV11-2 to TRBJ2-6, with TRBD1 matching over 11 bases. CDR3 length equals 19 residues. Germline trimming cut 2 bases from V and 0 bases from J; bases unmatched to any gene: 6. Looked up from germline, CDR1 is SGHAT and CDR2 is FQNNGV. The CDR3 protein is CASSLRGQGVLSGANVLTF. The CDR3 DNA reads TGTGCCAGCAGCTTAAGGGGACAGGGGGTCCTCTCTGGGGCCAACGTCCTGACTTTC.

The sample holds a few counts of this clonotype. The V call is TRBV19, the J call TRBJ2-1; 7 bases are shared with TRBD2. Germline CDR1 LNHDA, CDR2 SQIVND (reference sequence). V lost 6 bases to trimming and J lost 5 bases; unmatched junction nucleotides: 10. The CDR3 totals 15 residues. The CDR3 coding sequence is TGTGCCAGTAGGAGGGGTGCGGGAGTGAACAATGAGCAGTTCTTC. It encodes CASRRGAGVNNEQFF.

This clonotype occurred a few times. The chain's CDR3 is CASSYSGTGYETQYF. CDR3 nucleotide sequence: TGTGCCAGCAGTTATTCCGGGACAGGGTATGAGACCCAGTACTTC. V gene TRBV6-5 combines with J gene TRBJ2-5, with TRBD1 matching 9 bases. Germline-derived CDR1 and CDR2 are MNHEY and SVGAGI. The ends lost 3 bases at V and 5 bases at J; junction bases unmatched: 7. CDR3 length: 15 amino acids.

V gene TRBV29-1 combines with J gene TRBJ1-1; the D gene is possibly TRBD1 (6 bases). The CDR3 runs to 15 residues. Germline V gene data show CDR1 as SQVTM and CDR2 as ANQGSEA. V lost 6 bases and J lost 1, with 18 bases in between. The CDR3 nucleotides read TGCAGCGTGAGGATCAATGGACAGTCGAACACTGAAGCTTTCTTT. Protein: CSVRINGQSNTEAFF. The full variable domain, rest sourced from reference TRBV29-1 and TRBJ1-1, is SAVISQKPSRDICQRGTSLTIQCQVDSQVTMMFWYRQQPGQSLTLIATANQGSEATYESGFVIDKFPISRPNLTFSTLTVSNMSPEDSSIYLCSVRINGQSNTEAFFGQGTRLTVV.

CDR3 sequence reads: CASSQRKAQPQHF. CDR3 DNA: TGTGCCAGCAGCCAGAGGAAGGCTCAGCCCCAGCATTTT. V is TRBV12-3 or TRBV12-4 and J is TRBJ1-5; D not resolved. This CDR3 comprises 13 residues. Trimming shortened V by 6 bases and J by 6 bases, and 12 bases separated the two germline ends.

Here the CDR3 reads CASSASYEQYF. The CDR3 DNA reads as TGTGCCAGCAGCGCCAGTTACGAGCAGTACTTC. V usage is TRBV7-9 and J usage is TRBJ2-7; the D is unclear. The V and J ends lost 5 bases and 4 bases respectively, with 6 bases between them. The CDR3 is 11 residues long. CDR1 is SEHNR, CDR2 FQNEAQ, per germline (reference sequence).

The chain is built from TRBV20-1 and TRBJ1-2; TRBD1 agrees at 7 bases. Germline CDR1 and CDR2: DFQATT and SNEGSKA (reference sequence). There are 12 residues in the CDR3. The V segment lost 6 bases and the J segment 2 bases; nucleotides outside the gene matches: 3. The CDR3 here is CSAQGMNYGYTF. The CDR3, as DNA: TGCAGTGCACAGGGGATGAACTATGGCTACACCTTC.

This chain uses TRBV6-1 with TRBJ2-2; D is uncertain. Germline loops: CDR1 MNHNS, CDR2 SASEGT. The V and J ends lost 5 bases and 5 bases respectively, with 15 bases between them. The CDR3 runs 15 residues. The CDR3 DNA reads as TGTGCCAGCAGTCCCCAGAGATTGAATACCGGGGAGCTGTTTTTT. Protein sequence: CASSPQRLNTGELFF.

This clonotype was counted a few times. The CDR3 loop is CASSNPSGSTYNEQFF. The CDR3, as DNA: TGCGCCAGCAGCAACCCTAGCGGGAGTACCTACAATGAGCAGTTCTTC. This chain joins TRBV5-1 and TRBJ2-1; TRBD2 agrees at 10 bases. Germline V CDR1 and CDR2: SGHRS, YFSETQ. There are 16 residues in the CDR3. Losses at the gene ends were 4 bases for V and 2 bases for J; bases not matched to a gene: 6.

This clonotype was seen a few times. The chain combines TRBV5-1 with TRBJ2-5; TRBD1 agrees at 7 bases. Germline V gene data show CDR1 as SGHRS and CDR2 as YFSETQ. This CDR3 is built from 15 residues. The V and J ends lost 4 bases and 5 bases, in that order; junction bases with no gene match: 11. Written as DNA, the CDR3 is TGCGCCAGCAGCCGGGACAGCTTATCCGACGAGACCCAGTACTTC. Residues: CASSRDSLSDETQYF.

V usage is TRBV20-1 and J usage is TRBJ1-4, with D possibly TRBD1 on 6 matching bases. V lost 6 bases, J lost 5 bases, and 25 bases lay in between. Germline loops: CDR1 DFQATT, CDR2 SNEGSKA (reference sequence). There are 17 residues in the CDR3. The CDR3 loop reads CSAASGAASFRNEKLFF. In DNA, the CDR3 is TGCAGTGCCGCGTCGGGGGCGGCAAGCTTCAGGAATGAAAAACTGTTTTTT.

A few counts support this clonotype. The CDR3 DNA sequence: TGCAGTGCTATAGCAGGGGGAGGGATCGGGGAGCTGTTTTTT. Encoded protein: CSAIAGGGIGELFF. The V call is TRBV20-1, the J call TRBJ2-2, with D tentatively TRBD1 or TRBD2 (7 bases each). With 4 bases removed from V and 7 bases from J, the gap between germline ends came to 16 bases. There are 14 residues in the CDR3. The germline gives CDR1 DFQATT, CDR2 SNEGSKA (reference sequence).

This CDR3 is CASSSYTRGRSETQYF. CDR3 DNA sequence: TGTGCCAGCAGTTCATACACAAGGGGGCGCTCGGAGACCCAGTACTTC. The V gene is TRBV27, the J gene TRBJ2-5; 7 nucleotides agree with TRBD1. After removal of 4 bases from V and 5 bases from J, the junction contained 13 bases not matched to a gene. Germline assignment: CDR1 MNHEY and CDR2 SMNVEV (reference sequence). CDR3 length equals 16 residues.

The chain recombines TRBV18 with TRBJ2-2; possibly TRBD1 or TRBD2 for D (5 bases each). The CDR3 spans 14 residues. Germline V lookup: CDR1 KGHSH, CDR2 LQKENI. The V and J ends lost 6 bases and 4 bases respectively, with 12 bases between them. CDR3 in amino acids: CASSQGPFTGELFF. Written as DNA, the CDR3 is TGTGCCAGCTCCCAGGGACCTTTCACCGGGGAGCTGTTTTTT.

This chain joins TRBV4-1 and TRBJ2-7; a weak D match, TRBD2 (6 bases). Trimming pared 0 bases from V and 4 bases from J, leaving 13 bases between. CDR3 length: 15 amino acids. In germline, CDR1 is MGHRA, CDR2 YSYEKL. The CDR3, as DNA: TGCGCCAGCAGCCAAGATACCGGGAGCGAATACGAGCAGTACGTC. It translates to CASSQDTGSEYEQYV.